The present TCR beta chain was sequenced within a study of glioma-infiltrating T cells. This clonotype was recorded at least ten times. Its antigen is not identified. TCR alpha and beta CDR3 regions were amplified from RNA using iRepertoire nested multiplex PCR. For one-step reverse transcription and amplification, roughly 85-450 ng of tissue mRNA or PBMC total RNA was used. TCRdb independently ran MiXCR on the multiplex PCR reads; one entry per CDR3 protein. Among fewer than 200,000 distinct CDR3 sequences listed, over 40% were seen once. Study-wide findings and caveats: Tissue and blood shared very few CDR3 sequences. Above-expected tissue-blood divergence occurred in all gliomas, most in low-grade ones.

This CDR3 region has 15 residues. The germline V and J ends were trimmed by 0 bases and 5 bases, with 10 bases remaining between them. Germline V CDR1 and CDR2: MNHNY, SVGAGI (reference sequence). The receptor was derived from a human donor with low-grade glioma or glioblastoma, undergoing nonglioma brain surgery, or in good health (not recorded which). The sample consisted of glioma tissue, nonneoplastic brain tissue, or PBMCs (not recorded which). This sequence joins TRBV6-6 and TRBJ1-4; weak D call: TRBD1 (5 bases). Written as DNA, the CDR3 is TGTGCCAGCAGTTACTCCCAGGGTAACAATGAAAAACTGTTTTTT. Its translation is CASSYSQGNNEKLFF.